These 29 T cell receptor beta chains share one sample of origin, sequenced in a study of T cell repertoires in cytomegalovirus infection. For these TCRs, the target antigens are not known. TCRdb re-called the reads with MiXCR, one entry per CDR3 protein. The table records some 700,000 distinct CDR3 sequences, 33% of them present only once. Here the sequenced sample was cultured PBMCs, taken from culture after CMV antigen stimulation. All receptors derive from a human donor in good health (CMV status not recorded). Some clones in this sample may be carry-over from other donors' samples.

The V and J genes are TRBV6-1 and TRBJ1-2, with 8 bases aligning to TRBD1. This CDR3 is 15 amino acids long. V lost 6 bases to trimming and J lost 4 bases; unmatched junction nucleotides: 10. Germline V gives CDR1 MNHNS, CDR2 SASEGT. CDR3 DNA sequence: TGTGCCAGCAGGACCGGACAGGGCGGTCGCTATGGCTACACCTTC. It is translated as CASRTGQGGRYGYTF.

In its sample, this clonotype was seen a few times. The chain recombines TRBV7-9 with TRBJ1-6; 7 bases agree with TRBD1. Germline values: CDR1 SEHNR, CDR2 FQNEAQ (reference sequence). The trim removed 7 bases at V and 7 bases at J, leaving 4 bases unmatched. CDR3 length: 13 residues. The CDR3 DNA reads as TGTGCCAGCAACAGACAGGGAAATTCACCCCTCCACTTT. It specifies CASNRQGNSPLHF.

In this sample, this clonotype turned up a few times. The rearrangement joins TRBV20-1 to TRBJ1-1; 9 positions match TRBD1. This CDR3 comprises 13 residues. In germline, CDR1 is DFQATT, CDR2 SNEGSKA (reference sequence). V gave up 4 bases and J gave up 1 base; unmatched junction bases: 1. The DNA of the CDR3 is TGCAGTGCTATGACAGGGGGGAACACTGAAGCTTTCTTT. This sequence encodes CSAMTGGNTEAFF.

Concerning this clonotype: Just one base apart from a much larger clone, this may be a read error. The genes are TRBV7-2 and TRBJ2-5; D is ambiguous. In germline, CDR1 is SGHTA, CDR2 FQGNSA. Trimming took off 1 base at V and 4 bases at J, with 4 bases between the two ends. The CDR3 has 12 amino acids. The chain's CDR3 is CASSLEIETQYF. The CDR3 DNA is TGTGCCAGCAGCTTAGAAATAGAGACCCAGTACTTC.

The chain uses TRBV5-1 and TRBJ2-5; D is uncertain. The CDR3 covers 14 residues. Germline V gives CDR1 SGHRS, CDR2 YFSETQ. The ends were cut back, 8 bases at V and 2 bases at J, with 16 bases in the middle. The CDR3 nucleotides read TGCGCCAGTACAAAAGGATGGGCTCAAGAGACCCAGTACTTC. Amino acids: CASTKGWAQETQYF.

This clonotype was seen a handful of times. V gene TRBV5-4 combines with J gene TRBJ1-1; D is unclear. The CDR3 contains 14 residues. CDR1 and CDR2 from the germline V gene are SGHNT and YYREEE (reference sequence). The V end was cut by 0 bases, the J end by 3 bases, with 9 bases between. As DNA, the CDR3 is TGTGCCAGCAGCTTGGTTTGGTCTGACACTGAAGCTTTCTTT. Residues: CASSLVWSDTEAFF.

This clonotype was counted only a few times. This sequence joins TRBV7-9 and TRBJ2-1, with TRBD2 matching over 11 bases. This CDR3 contains 16 residues. The J segment lost 4 bases and the V segment lost 4 bases, leaving 6 bases of the junction unmatched. Germline CDR1 is SEHNR and CDR2 is FQNEAQ (reference sequence). CDR3 region: CASSSTSGGSYNEQFF. CDR3 DNA sequence: TGTGCCAGCAGCTCTACTAGCGGGGGTTCTTACAATGAGCAGTTCTTC.

Only a few counts were recorded for this clonotype. The chain links TRBV7-9 to TRBJ2-1; TRBD1 matches 7 bases. With 1 base clipped from V and 6 bases from J, the junction kept 6 bases outside the gene matches. There are 15 residues in the CDR3. Per the germline V gene, CDR1 is SEHNR and CDR2 is FQNEAQ (reference sequence). CDR3 region: CASSLGQGPLNEQFF. In DNA form, the CDR3 reads TGTGCCAGCAGCTTAGGACAGGGACCCCTCAATGAGCAGTTCTTC.

The chain couples TRBV7-9 to TRBJ2-7; D not resolved. V was trimmed by 3 bases and J by 0 bases, leaving 9 bases between them. The germline gives CDR1 SEHNR, CDR2 FQNEAQ (reference sequence). The CDR3 has 14 residues. CDR3 loop: CASSFTSSSYEQYF. In DNA form, the CDR3 reads TGTGCCAGCAGCTTTACATCCAGCTCCTACGAGCAGTACTTC.

DNA for the CDR3: TGTGCCAGCAGCCCCCTCACAGGGCCCAATCAGCCCCAGCATTTT. Translating gives CASSPLTGPNQPQHF. This chain links TRBV7-9 with TRBJ1-5; D may be TRBD1 (6 bases). Germline V lookup: CDR1 SEHNR, CDR2 FQNEAQ (reference sequence). Trimming left V 5 bases short and J 3 bases short, with 14 bases between. This CDR3 region has 15 residues. Complete variable domain (other parts from reference TRBV7-9 and TRBJ1-5): DTGVSQNPRHKITKRGQNVTFRCDPISEHNRLYWYRQTLGQGPEFLTYFQNEAQLEKSRLLSDRFSAERPKGSFSTLEIQRTEQGDSAMYLCASSPLTGPNQPQHFGDGTRLSIL.

V and J are TRBV6-5 and TRBJ1-6; TRBD1 aligns across 8 bases. The junction had 15 bases not matched to a gene; V was cut back by 7 bases and J by 7 bases. The germline CDR1 and CDR2 sequences are MNHEY and SVGAGI. The CDR3 spans 17 residues. The CDR3 here is CASTRVRTGNKNSPLHF. The CDR3 DNA reads as TGTGCCAGCACCCGCGTACGGACAGGGAATAAGAATTCACCCCTCCACTTT.

V usage is TRBV10-3 and J usage is TRBJ2-3; D remains ambiguous. V lost 2 bases to trimming and J lost 2 bases, with 8 bases between them. The CDR3 runs 14 residues. Germline V gene sequence: CDR1 ENHRY, CDR2 SYGVKD. As DNA, the CDR3 is TGTGCCATCAGTGAGGGGGTCAACACAGATACGCAGTATTTT. Its protein product is CAISEGVNTDTQYF.

The chain has TRBV20-1 and TRBJ1-1, with 10 positions matching TRBD1. Germline-derived CDR1 and CDR2 are DFQATT and SNEGSKA (reference sequence). J lost 5 bases, V lost 6 bases, and 6 bases had no gene match. The CDR3 totals 13 residues. CDR3: CSAPDRGGTEAFF. As DNA, the CDR3 is TGCAGTGCGCCGGACAGGGGGGGGACTGAAGCTTTCTTT.

V gene TRBV2 combines with J gene TRBJ1-6; D gene uncertain. Germline V lookup: CDR1 SNHLY, CDR2 FYNNEI. There are 15 residues in the CDR3. The V end lost 2 bases, the J end lost 7 bases, and 12 bases lay between the germline ends. CDR3 in DNA: TGTGCCAGCAGTGAAACAAGAGCGCGGAATTCACCCCTCCACTTT. Its translation is CASSETRARNSPLHF.

This clonotype was picked up a small number of times. The chain carries TRBV6-5 and TRBJ2-4; D could derive from TRBD1 or TRBD2 (5 bases each). This CDR3 contains 13 residues. Germline CDR1 reads MNHEY; CDR2 reads SVGAGI. Trimming took off 2 bases at V and 6 bases at J, with 8 bases between the two ends. CDR3: CASSYGAGNIQYF. The CDR3 DNA follows: TGTGCCAGCAGTTACGGGGCGGGAAACATTCAGTACTTC.

This clonotype was counted many times. The chain links TRBV7-2 to TRBJ2-1; 9 bases agree with TRBD1. Germline assignment: CDR1 SGHTA and CDR2 FQGNSA. The V and J ends lost 5 bases and 7 bases, in that order; junction bases with no gene match: 12. The CDR3 runs to 16 residues. CDR3 protein: CASSIVQGAALNEQFF. The CDR3 nucleotides are TGTGCCAGCAGCATAGTACAGGGGGCAGCTTTAAATGAGCAGTTCTTC.

This clonotype was observed at least ten times. Because the CDR3's place on the DNA is in doubt, the DNA is left out and the CDR3 is given as listed by TCRdb. The CDR3 here is CASSSSGRAYFGETQYF. The chain recombines TRBV7-2 with TRBJ2-5; the DNA was not compared with TRBD2, the D call given in the table. Both ends counted, the CDR3 spans 17 residues. Looked up from germline, CDR1 is SGHTA and CDR2 is FQGNSA.

The chain recombines TRBV7-9 with TRBJ2-7, with D perhaps being TRBD1 or TRBD2 (6 bases each). Trimming took 5 bases from V and 6 from J, leaving 23 bases between them. The CDR3 runs 16 residues. Germline V gene lookup returns CDR1 SEHNR and CDR2 FQNEAQ (reference sequence). CDR3 protein: CASSPTGREGSLEQYF. Here the CDR3 DNA reads TGTGCCAGCAGCCCTACAGGGCGGGAAGGCTCCCTCGAGCAGTACTTC. The full variable domain, in which reference TRBV7-9 and TRBJ2-7 provide the parts outside the CDR3, is DTGVSQNPRHKITKRGQNVTFRCDPISEHNRLYWYRQTLGQGPEFLTYFQNEAQLEKSRLLSDRFSAERPKGSFSTLEIQRTEQGDSAMYLCASSPTGREGSLEQYFGPGTRLTVT.

This chain connects TRBV6-5 to TRBJ2-1; weak D call: TRBD1 (6 bases). This CDR3 has 14 amino acids. V was clipped by 8 bases and J by 0 bases, with 11 bases between them. Germline CDR1 MNHEY, CDR2 SVGAGI. The CDR3 DNA reads TGTGCCAGCGCGAGACAGGACTCCTACAATGAGCAGTTCTTC. Its translation: CASARQDSYNEQFF.

In its sample, this clonotype was seen a few times. The V gene is TRBV7-8, the J gene TRBJ2-5; D is perhaps TRBD1 or TRBD2 (5 bases each). There are 15 residues in the CDR3. The V gene's germline CDR1 is SGHVS and CDR2 FQNEAQ. Trimming took off 1 base at V and 1 base at J, with 10 bases between the two ends. For the CDR3, the DNA is TGTGCCAGCAGCTTAGGGGCTGGGACCCAAGAGACCCAGTACTTC. Its protein is CASSLGAGTQETQYF.

The chain couples TRBV25-1 to TRBJ2-1, with D possibly matching TRBD1 (5 bases). Trimming removed 0 bases from V and 4 bases from J, with 7 bases in between. Germline V CDR1 and CDR2: MGHDK, SYGVNS. The CDR3 has 14 residues. The CDR3 DNA is TGTGCCAGCAGTGAATATGCAGGGTACAATGAGCAGTTCTTC. Protein product: CASSEYAGYNEQFF. Variable domain in full (rest from reference TRBV25-1 and TRBJ2-1): EADIYQTPRYLVIGTGKKITLECSQTMGHDKMYWYQQDPGMELHLIHYSYGVNSTEKGDLSSESTVSRIRTEHFPLTLESARPSHTSQYLCASSEYAGYNEQFFGPGTRLTVL.

This clonotype came up a few times. The chain carries TRBV6-4 and TRBJ2-1; D might be TRBD1 or TRBD2, each matching 5 bases. V was shortened by 5 bases and J by 5 bases, with 16 bases between the two germline ends. This CDR3 spans 15 amino acids. CDR1 MRHNA and CDR2 SNTAGT come from the germline V gene. The CDR3: CASSRTGTNNNEQFF. The CDR3 coding sequence is TGTGCCAGCAGTAGAACCGGGACCAACAACAATGAGCAGTTCTTC.

V is TRBV15 and J is TRBJ2-1; D remains unclear. Germline-derived CDR1 and CDR2 are LNHNV and YYDKDF (reference sequence). This CDR3 has 13 amino acids. Trimming removed 2 bases at V and 7 bases at J, with 9 bases between. The CDR3 DNA reads as TGTGCCACCAGCAGACTGCAAGGGAATGAGCAGTTCTTC. This translates into CATSRLQGNEQFF.

The chain links TRBV6-2 or TRBV6-3 to TRBJ2-7; D is perhaps TRBD2 (6 bases). Germline CDR1 reads MNHEY; CDR2 reads SVGEGT. This CDR3 region has 12 residues. Trimming pared 8 bases from V and 5 bases from J, leaving 13 bases between. The CDR3 region is CASESWRDEQYF. CDR3 in DNA: TGTGCCAGCGAGTCTTGGAGGGACGAGCAGTACTTC.

This clonotype was counted many times. The chain uses TRBV7-2 and TRBJ1-2; TRBD1 aligns across 9 bases. This CDR3 region has 17 residues. Germline V lookup: CDR1 SGHTA, CDR2 FQGNSA. The ends lost 1 base at V and 3 bases at J; junction bases unmatched: 9. The CDR3 sequence is CASSLGTGVTKDYGYTF. The CDR3 nucleotides are TGTGCCAGCAGCTTAGGGACAGGGGTAACAAAGGACTATGGCTACACCTTC.

The V call is TRBV5-4, the J call TRBJ2-1, with D possibly being TRBD2 (6 bases). The germline V gene encodes CDR1 SGHNT and CDR2 YYREEE (reference sequence). Trimming shortened V by 0 bases and J by 4 bases, and 14 bases separated the two germline ends. This CDR3 spans 16 amino acids. The CDR3 loop is CASSLDGSGLYNEQFF. The CDR3, as DNA: TGTGCCAGCAGCTTGGACGGGTCGGGACTTTACAATGAGCAGTTCTTC.

The rearrangement links TRBV7-7 to TRBJ2-5, with D possibly matching TRBD2 (5 bases). CDR3 size: 15 residues. The V and J ends lost 2 bases and 1 base respectively, with 11 bases between them. The germline CDR1 and CDR2 sequences are SSHAT and FNYEAQ (reference sequence). The CDR3, as DNA: TGTGCCAGCAGCTTATTAGGAGGTTTCCAAGAGACCCAGTACTTC. Translation: CASSLLGGFQETQYF.

V is TRBV6-5 and J is TRBJ2-7; TRBD1 aligns across 10 bases. This CDR3 is 13 amino acids long. The J segment lost 1 base and the V segment lost 10 bases, leaving 4 bases of the junction unmatched. From germline, CDR1 is MNHEY and CDR2 SVGAGI. The DNA for the CDR3 is TGTGCCACCCGGACAGGGGGTTCCTACGAGCAGTACTTC. Protein: CATRTGGSYEQYF.

The rearrangement links TRBV12-3 or TRBV12-4 to TRBJ2-3; no firm D call. Trimming pared 1 base from V and 0 bases from J, leaving 8 bases between. The CDR3 runs 15 residues. The CDR3 is CASSLGQWSTDTQYF. The CDR3 DNA reads as TGTGCCAGCAGTTTAGGGCAGTGGAGCACAGATACGCAGTATTTT.